Given below is one TCR beta chain in context. Its antigen remains unknown. Germline loops: CDR1 MDHEN, CDR2 SYDVKM. There are 14 residues in the CDR3. The V end was cut by 3 bases, the J end by 1 base, with 10 bases between. The protocol was immunoSEQ multiplex PCR, while the TCRdb copy is restricted to in-frame clones and leaves out a portion. Of under 25,000 clones listed, under 95% were seen once; the top ten hold 4% to 5%. This sample stems from a study of T cells in localized non-small cell lung cancer. Study results and limitations: Higher blood T cell density went with longer overall survival. It remains possible that heterogeneity exists, since only one tumor region was sequenced.

The TCR was taken from a male donor aged 60 or over with stage I squamous cell lung carcinoma. The chain employs TRBV28 and TRBJ2-7; possible D gene TRBD1, 6 bases. Sequenced material: peripheral blood, taken before any cancer treatment. The CDR3 coding sequence is TGTGCCAGCAGTTTTAGGGGGTTTTCCTACGAGCAGTACTTC. It yields the protein CASSFRGFSYEQYF.